One sample yielded the 29 T cell receptor beta chains listed below, sequenced in a study of blood T cell repertoires in COVID-19 (dated by TCRdb to 2019 to 2021). The method behind the library was the immunoSEQ multiplex PCR assay. Held by TCRdb, this immuneACCESS table contains in-frame sequences only and omits some clones. Under half of the omission traces to an unresolved V gene where checked; the cause of the rest is unknown. This sample gives about 210,000 clones in total; 86% of them show up just once. The top ten clones comprise around 4% of the sample. The sample consisted of PBMCs or T cells enriched from blood (not recorded which). The receptors were gathered from a woman aged 40 to 50 with acute COVID-19.

This chain joins TRBV7-2 and TRBJ2-2; 7 nucleotides match TRBD2. Germline V CDR1 and CDR2: SGHTA, FQGNSA. This CDR3 contains 14 residues. The V segment lost 6 bases and the J segment 2 bases; nucleotides outside the gene matches: 3. Here the CDR3 DNA reads TGTGCCAGCAGGCGACTAGCCAACACCGGGGAGCTGTTTTTT. It translates to CASRRLANTGELFF.

The genes are TRBV7-2 and TRBJ1-1; D call uncertain. This CDR3 has 14 residues. In germline, CDR1 is SGHTA, CDR2 FQGNSA. The V end lost 3 bases, the J end lost 1 base, and 9 bases lay between the germline ends. DNA for the CDR3: TGTGCCAGCAGCTTGCGGGCCTCGAACACTGAAGCTTTCTTT. This encodes CASSLRASNTEAFF.

The chain uses TRBV19 and TRBJ2-2; the D gene is possibly TRBD2 (5 bases). The CDR3 runs to 15 residues. The V gene lost 5 bases and the J gene lost 4 bases, with 14 bases spanning the gap. Germline lookup yields CDR1 LNHDA and CDR2 SQIVND (reference sequence). CDR3 in amino acids: CASSADYRGTGELFF. DNA for the CDR3: TGTGCCAGTAGTGCAGACTACCGGGGCACCGGGGAGCTGTTTTTT.

This chain uses TRBV12-5 with TRBJ2-3; TRBD2 is a possible D gene (5 bases). V was clipped by 1 base and J by 2 bases, with 10 bases between them. Germline CDR1 and CDR2: LGHNT and FRNRAP. The CDR3 spans 15 residues. CDR3 in DNA: TGTGCTAGTGGTTTGGACCTAGGACTCACAGATACGCAGTATTTT. This translates into CASGLDLGLTDTQYF.

The V gene is TRBV11-2, the J gene TRBJ2-5, with D unresolved. Germline V gene lookup returns CDR1 SGHAT and CDR2 FQNNGV. This CDR3 is 11 amino acids long. Trimming cost V 5 bases and J 5 bases, with 6 bases left between them. CDR3 sequence reads: CASSPGETQYF. The CDR3 DNA reads as TGTGCCAGCAGCCCCGGGGAGACCCAGTACTTC.

The chain combines TRBV15 with TRBJ1-5, with unresolved D. The CDR3 is 15 residues long. Trimming stripped 5 bases from V and 10 bases from J, with 21 bases between. Germline V lookup: CDR1 LNHNV, CDR2 YYDKDF (reference sequence). The CDR3 nucleotides read TGTGCCACCAGCGGAGGGAAATTGGGAGTGAGTCCCCAGCATTTT. Protein product: CATSGGKLGVSPQHF.

This sequence joins TRBV28 and TRBJ2-1; 10 bases map to TRBD1. With V trimmed by 6 bases and J by 3 bases, 8 bases remained unmatched. CDR3 length equals 16 residues. Germline assignment: CDR1 MDHEN and CDR2 SYDVKM. The chain's CDR3 is CASSSPGQGIYNEQFF. In DNA, the CDR3 is TGTGCCAGCAGCTCCCCGGGACAGGGGATCTACAATGAGCAGTTCTTC.

This rearrangement joins TRBV3-1 (or the pseudogene TRBV3-2) to TRBJ1-5, with D unclear. This CDR3 contains 15 residues. Germline V gene data show CDR1 as LGHDT and CDR2 as YNNKEL (reference sequence). Trimming removed 1 base at V and 6 bases at J, with 13 bases between. The CDR3 here is CASSQGALSVQPQHF. DNA of the CDR3: TGTGCCAGCAGCCAAGGGGCCCTTTCGGTTCAGCCCCAGCATTTT.

The chain is built from TRBV19 and TRBJ2-1; D uncertain. Looked up from germline, CDR1 is LNHDA and CDR2 is SQIVND (reference sequence). Trimming cost V 9 bases and J 1 base, with 13 bases left between them. CDR3 length: 14 residues. The CDR3 coding sequence is TGTGCCAGCCTTCGCCCCGGGTCCTACAATGAGCAGTTCTTC. This encodes CASLRPGSYNEQFF. Complete variable domain (other parts from reference TRBV19 and TRBJ2-1): DGGITQSPKYLFRKEGQNVTLSCEQNLNHDAMYWYRQDPGQGLRLIYYSQIVNDFQKGDIAEGYSVSREKKESFPLTVTSAQKNPTAFYLCASLRPGSYNEQFFGPGTRLTVL.

A few counts support this clone. CDR3 region: CASSLVGYTGELFF. The CDR3 coding sequence is TGTGCCAGCAGCTTAGTCGGGTACACCGGGGAGCTGTTTTTT. The chain uses TRBV7-9 and TRBJ2-2, with D hard to call. V dropped 1 base and J dropped 3 bases, with 6 bases sitting between them. Per germline, CDR1 SEHNR and CDR2 FQNEAQ (reference sequence). The CDR3 spans 14 residues. The variable domain in full, with the rest retrieved from reference TRBV7-9 and TRBJ2-2, is DTGVSQNPRHKITKRGQNVTFRCDPISEHNRLYWYRQTLGQGPEFLTYFQNEAQLEKSRLLSDRFSAERPKGSFSTLEIQRTEQGDSAMYLCASSLVGYTGELFFGEGSRLTVL.

This sequence joins TRBV4-3 and TRBJ1-2; no clear D gene. Germline loops: CDR1 LGHNA, CDR2 YSLEER. The CDR3 totals 16 residues. The V gene lost 1 base and the J gene lost 2 bases, with 14 bases spanning the gap. As DNA, the CDR3 is TGCGCCAGCAGCCAAGCCCCCCGCGACACCAACTATGGCTACACCTTC. This encodes CASSQAPRDTNYGYTF.

The table lists this clone with a few counts. V gene TRBV3-1 (or the pseudogene TRBV3-2) combines with J gene TRBJ1-5, with D possibly matching TRBD1 (6 bases). V was shortened by 1 base and J by 2 bases, with 18 bases between the two germline ends. The CDR3 is 18 residues long. CDR1 and CDR2 (germline): LGHDT, YNNKEL (reference sequence). CDR3 DNA sequence: TGTGCCAGCAGCCAAGGAGGCCTGGGCAGGGGCGGCAATCAGCCCCAGCATTTT. It yields the protein CASSQGGLGRGGNQPQHF.

The chain couples TRBV2 to TRBJ1-4; possible D gene TRBD1, 5 bases. CDR1 and CDR2 from the germline V gene are SNHLY and FYNNEI. The V end was cut by 6 bases, the J end by 1 base, with 6 bases between. The CDR3 consists of 13 residues. CDR3 sequence (DNA): TGTGCCAGCAGGGGGGGAACTAATGAAAAACTGTTTTTT. Protein product: CASRGGTNEKLFF.

The chain is built from TRBV27 and TRBJ2-3; D not certain. The CDR3 contains 14 residues. V shed 3 bases and J shed 0 bases, with 7 bases lying between them. Germline CDR1 reads MNHEY; CDR2 reads SMNVEV (reference sequence). This chain's CDR3 is CASSLATSTDTQYF. The CDR3 region has the DNA TGTGCCAGCAGTTTGGCAACCAGCACAGATACGCAGTATTTT.

This sequence joins TRBV27 and TRBJ2-2; no clear D. The length of the CDR3 is 13 residues. Germline V gene lookup returns CDR1 MNHEY and CDR2 SMNVEV (reference sequence). Trimming took off 5 bases at V and 4 bases at J, with 8 bases between the two ends. The CDR3 reads CASSPVPTGELFF. The CDR3 DNA follows: TGTGCCAGCAGTCCGGTGCCCACCGGGGAGCTGTTTTTT.

This clone was detected many times. The V call is TRBV6-6, the J call TRBJ2-2, with TRBD1 identical over 7 bases. Per germline, CDR1 MNHNY and CDR2 SVGAGI (reference sequence). Trimming at V came to 5 bases and at J to 4 bases, leaving 13 bases not matched to a gene. The CDR3 is made up of 17 amino acids. In nucleotides, the CDR3 is TGTGCCAGCAGTCCCGGTCGTAACAGGGGATTCACCGGGGAGCTGTTTTTT. This translates into CASSPGRNRGFTGELFF.

This chain uses TRBV3-1 (or the pseudogene TRBV3-2) with TRBJ2-3; D is perhaps TRBD2 (7 bases). The CDR3 runs 16 residues. V lost 4 bases and J lost 4, with 18 bases in between. Per the germline V gene, CDR1 is LGHDT and CDR2 is YNNKEL (reference sequence). As DNA, the CDR3 is TGTGCCAGCAGCCCGAGGGGGGGAGCGGTCCCAGATACGCAGTATTTT. Encoded protein: CASSPRGGAVPDTQYF.

The V and J genes are TRBV9 and TRBJ2-2; maybe TRBD2 (5 bases). V was shortened by 4 bases and J by 7 bases, with 11 bases between the two germline ends. Germline CDR1 and CDR2: SGDLS and YYNGEE. CDR3 length: 13 residues. The CDR3 DNA sequence: TGTGCCAGCAGCCCCCGAGCGGTCGGGGAGCTGTTTTTT. Translating gives CASSPRAVGELFF.

This chain links TRBV29-1 with TRBJ2-5; a weak D match, TRBD2 (6 bases). CDR3 length: 12 amino acids. V was shortened by 4 bases and J by 5 bases, with 11 bases between the two germline ends. Per the germline V gene, CDR1 is SQVTM and CDR2 is ANQGSEA. CDR3 in amino acids: CSVVGGVETQYF. The CDR3 nucleotides read TGCAGCGTTGTCGGGGGAGTGGAGACCCAGTACTTC.

J is TRBJ2-7 and V is TRBV19, with 7 bases identical to TRBD1. This CDR3 spans 15 amino acids. V was clipped by 3 bases and J by 2 bases; unmatched bases: 7. Germline values: CDR1 LNHDA, CDR2 SQIVND (reference sequence). In nucleotides, the CDR3 is TGTGCCAGTAGTATGCCGGGACAGACAACCTACGAGCAGTACTTC. Amino acids: CASSMPGQTTYEQYF.

This clone was picked up a small number of times. This chain uses TRBV5-1 with TRBJ1-3, with D possibly TRBD1 on 6 matching bases. Trimming left V 0 bases short and J 2 bases short, with 15 bases between. The CDR3 has 17 amino acids. Per the germline V gene, CDR1 is SGHRS and CDR2 is YFSETQ. CDR3 in amino acids: CASSLAATGTTGNTIYF. The CDR3 region has the DNA TGCGCCAGCAGCTTGGCGGCCACAGGGACAACTGGAAACACCATATATTTT.

V is TRBV19 and J is TRBJ2-1; D is perhaps TRBD1 (6 bases). There are 13 residues in the CDR3. Germline values: CDR1 LNHDA, CDR2 SQIVND (reference sequence). V lost 5 bases and J lost 3, with 8 bases in between. The CDR3 reads CASSPTGYNEQFF. The CDR3 nucleotides are TGTGCCAGTAGTCCGACAGGCTACAATGAGCAGTTCTTC.

V gene TRBV14 combines with J gene TRBJ2-2, with 10 bases lining up with TRBD1. This CDR3 is 15 amino acids long. V was clipped by 4 bases and J by 5 bases; unmatched bases: 4. The germline gives CDR1 SGHDN, CDR2 FVKESK. CDR3 in DNA: TGTGCCAGCAGCCTAGACAGGGGGCCTACCGGGGAGCTGTTTTTT. Residues: CASSLDRGPTGELFF.

The DNA for the CDR3 is TGTGCCAGCAGTGTGACAGGGGGCACTACCCTCTACAATGAGCAGTTCTTC. The encoded protein is CASSVTGGTTLYNEQFF. V is TRBV6-1 and J is TRBJ2-1; 10 nucleotides agree with TRBD1. Germline assignment: CDR1 MNHNS and CDR2 SASEGT. V lost 4 bases to trimming and J lost 3 bases; unmatched junction nucleotides: 9. This CDR3 is built from 17 residues.

V is TRBV9 and J is TRBJ2-6; tentatively, D is TRBD2 (6 bases). Germline CDR1 reads SGDLS; CDR2 reads YYNGEE. Trimming stripped 4 bases from V and 0 bases from J, with 11 bases between. CDR3 size: 16 residues. CDR3 in DNA: TGTGCCAGCAGCTTGGGACTTAACTCTGGGGCCAACGTCCTGACTTTC. Its protein is CASSLGLNSGANVLTF.

The gene calls are TRBV13 and TRBJ1-1, with D tentatively TRBD1 (6 bases). V shed 5 bases and J shed 4 bases, with 17 bases lying between them. This CDR3 is 15 amino acids long. Germline V gives CDR1 PRHDT, CDR2 FYEKMQ (reference sequence). The CDR3 reads CASSQWTARGTEAFF. In nucleotides, the CDR3 is TGTGCCAGCAGCCAGTGGACAGCGAGGGGCACTGAAGCTTTCTTT.

J is TRBJ2-1 and V is TRBV13, with a weak D call TRBD1 (6 bases). The length of the CDR3 is 14 residues. Germline CDR1 reads PRHDT; CDR2 reads FYEKMQ (reference sequence). The V end was cut by 4 bases, the J end by 8 bases, with 15 bases between. CDR3: CASSSGVQGYEQFF. The DNA of the CDR3 is TGTGCCAGCAGCTCAGGGGTTCAGGGGTATGAGCAGTTCTTC.

This chain uses TRBV28 with TRBJ2-7; possible D gene TRBD1, 5 bases. The V end lost 3 bases, the J end lost 0 bases, and 12 bases lay between the germline ends. Germline assignment: CDR1 MDHEN and CDR2 SYDVKM. This CDR3 contains 15 residues. CDR3 sequence reads: CASSFRTPSSYEQYF. The CDR3, as DNA: TGTGCCAGCAGTTTCCGGACACCGTCCTCCTACGAGCAGTACTTC.

V gene TRBV4-1 combines with J gene TRBJ2-7; TRBD2 aligns across 10 bases. Germline V gives CDR1 MGHRA, CDR2 YSYEKL. The V segment lost 4 bases and the J segment 2 bases; nucleotides outside the gene matches: 5. This CDR3 comprises 15 residues. The CDR3 region has the DNA TGCGCCAGCAGCCCGCGACTAGCGGGCCCCTACGAGCAGTACTTC. Translated: CASSPRLAGPYEQYF.